These 9 T cell receptor beta chains were all obtained from the same sample, sequenced in a study of blood T cell repertoires in COVID-19. Assay used: immunoSEQ multiplex PCR; TCRdb lists only in-frame clones, some missing. The sample holds approximately 78,000 clones; roughly 83% are singletons and the top ten take about 20%. Material: peripheral blood. Source of these receptors: a woman aged 80 or older with acute or convalescent COVID-19.

The chain combines TRBV6-5 with TRBJ2-7; 9 positions match TRBD1. CDR1 is MNHEY, CDR2 SVGAGI, per germline. V was clipped by 3 bases and J by 3 bases; unmatched bases: 6. The CDR3 totals 15 residues. The DNA for the CDR3 is TGTGCCAGCAGTTATAGGACAGGGGCCGACTACGAGCAGTACTTC. Protein product: CASSYRTGADYEQYF.

This rearrangement joins TRBV5-1 to TRBJ2-3; no clear D. V was shortened by 0 bases and J by 6 bases, with 11 bases between the two germline ends. The CDR3 has 14 amino acids. Germline assignment: CDR1 SGHRS and CDR2 YFSETQ. CDR3 sequence reads: CASSLELVPDTQYF. DNA for the CDR3: TGCGCCAGCAGCTTGGAGCTGGTTCCCGATACGCAGTATTTT.

This clone was seen ten or more times. V usage is TRBV14 and J usage is TRBJ1-2; D is undetermined. There are 15 residues in the CDR3. Trimming removed 0 bases from V and 5 bases from J, with 13 bases in between. Germline-derived CDR1 and CDR2 are SGHDN and FVKESK. The chain's CDR3 is CASSQEAGLYYGYTF. The CDR3 DNA reads as TGTGCCAGCAGCCAAGAGGCGGGCCTATATTATGGCTACACCTTC.

This clone has only a few counts. The chain couples TRBV2 to TRBJ2-7; D uncertain. Trimming left V 8 bases short and J 2 bases short, with 13 bases between. CDR3 size: 13 residues. From germline, CDR1 is SNHLY and CDR2 FYNNEI. CDR3: CASLDREAYEQYF. DNA for the CDR3: TGTGCCAGCCTTGATCGCGAGGCCTACGAGCAGTACTTC.

V gene TRBV10-2 combines with J gene TRBJ1-5; D is unresolved. The CDR3 extends over 15 amino acids. V shed 5 bases and J shed 6 bases, with 17 bases lying between them. Germline-derived CDR1 and CDR2 are WSHSY and SAAADI. The chain's CDR3 is CASSPTVTLGQPQHF. The CDR3 DNA reads TGCGCCAGCAGTCCTACCGTAACGCTCGGTCAGCCCCAGCATTTT.

The CDR3 sequence: CASSVFDRVASDTQYF. CDR3 coding DNA: TGTGCCAGCAGCGTATTTGACAGGGTGGCCTCCGATACGCAGTATTTT. This chain links TRBV9 with TRBJ2-3, with 7 bases fitting TRBD1. Germline lookup yields CDR1 SGDLS and CDR2 YYNGEE. V trimming: 1 base; J trimming: 6 bases; junction bases outside the gene matches: 11. There are 16 residues in the CDR3. Full variable domain (missing parts from reference TRBV9 and TRBJ2-3): DSGVTQTPKHLITATGQRVTLRCSPRSGDLSVYWYQQSLDQGLQFLIQYYNGEERAKGNILERFSAQQFPDLHSELNLSSLELGDSALYFCASSVFDRVASDTQYFGPGTRLTVL.

This chain uses TRBV3-1 (or the pseudogene TRBV3-2) with TRBJ2-1; 10 bases align to TRBD2. The CDR3 covers 15 residues. With 3 bases clipped from V and 4 bases from J, the junction kept 3 bases outside the gene matches. CDR1 LGHDT and CDR2 YNNKEL come from the germline V gene (reference sequence). This chain's CDR3 is CASSHSGGGYNEQFF. CDR3 bases: TGTGCCAGCAGCCACAGCGGGGGGGGATACAATGAGCAGTTCTTC.

The chain links TRBV19 to TRBJ1-5; tentative D call: TRBD1 (5 bases). V lost 1 base to trimming and J lost 0 bases, with 7 bases between them. Germline V gene data show CDR1 as LNHDA and CDR2 as SQIVND (reference sequence). The length of the CDR3 is 15 residues. This CDR3 reads CASSIGQTSNQPQHF. CDR3 nucleotide sequence: TGTGCCAGTAGTATAGGACAGACTAGCAATCAGCCCCAGCATTTT.

The J gene is TRBJ1-5, the V gene TRBV7-8; 7 bases align to TRBD1. Germline V gives CDR1 SGHVS, CDR2 FQNEAQ. There are 14 residues in the CDR3. V was pared by 5 bases and J by 4 bases, with 5 bases of the junction left unmatched. CDR3 residues: CASSPQQGNQPQHF. The CDR3 DNA is TGTGCCAGCAGCCCTCAACAGGGGAATCAGCCCCAGCATTTT.